This T cell receptor (beta chain) was sequenced in a study of patients and donors after allogeneic stem cell transplantation. TCRdb re-called the RT-PCR reads with MiXCR, one entry per CDR3 protein. The data hold 80,000 to 90,000 distinct CDR3 sequences, with about 44% observed a single time. V was shortened by 5 bases and J by 6 bases, with 19 bases between the two germline ends. Per the germline V gene, CDR1 is MGHRA and CDR2 is YSYEKL. CDR3 length equals 15 residues. Input material: blood, either unsorted or a sorted T cell fraction (not recorded which). The source is a human donor who was either an allogeneic HSCT recipient or a stem cell or donor lymphocyte infusion donor (not recorded which). It is not recorded whose cells these are; they may come from a transplant donor. The V call is TRBV4-1, the J call TRBJ1-2; D ambiguous. CDR3 residues: CASSESTFSQDGYTF. The CDR3 coding sequence is TGCGCCAGCAGCGAATCGACTTTTTCCCAAGATGGCTACACCTTC.